Below are 4 T cell receptor beta chains sequenced from a single sample in a study of T cell changes during pregnancy in multiple sclerosis. Measured with immunoSEQ multiplex PCR; TCRdb has only the in-frame clones, and not every one. The sample holds about 83,000 clones, roughly nine tenths seen once. The sequencing used PBMCs, collected in the first trimester of pregnancy. The origin of the receptors is a female donor in good health, serving as a control in a pregnancy study. Some clones in this sample may be carry-over from other donors' samples.

V is TRBV14 and J is TRBJ2-2; D is ambiguous. This CDR3 contains 13 residues. The germline V gene has CDR1 SGHDN and CDR2 FVKESK. The germline V and J ends were trimmed by 2 bases and 5 bases, with 6 bases remaining between them. The CDR3 protein is CASSQLRTGELFF. Here the CDR3 DNA reads TGTGCCAGCAGCCAATTGCGAACCGGGGAGCTGTTTTTT.

This chain connects TRBV28 to TRBJ2-4, with 7 bases that match TRBD2. The germline gives CDR1 MDHEN, CDR2 SYDVKM. The CDR3 covers 13 residues. V was pared by 5 bases and J by 8 bases, with 6 bases of the junction left unmatched. The CDR3 loop is CASSTTSLDIQYF. CDR3 bases: TGTGCCAGCAGTACGACTAGCTTAGACATTCAGTACTTC.

The rearrangement uses TRBV6-6 and TRBJ2-7, with a tentative D call TRBD1 (6 bases). The ends were cut back, 6 bases at V and 3 bases at J, with 9 bases in the middle. Germline assignment: CDR1 MNHNY and CDR2 SVGAGI (reference sequence). There are 12 residues in the CDR3. For the CDR3, the DNA is TGTGCCAGCAGCCAGGGGTACTACGAGCAGTACTTC. Protein product: CASSQGYYEQYF.

This chain connects TRBV7-2 to TRBJ2-7; 7 bases align to TRBD1. Per germline, CDR1 SGHTA and CDR2 FQGNSA. The V segment lost 4 bases and the J segment 3 bases; nucleotides outside the gene matches: 6. The CDR3 spans 14 residues. The CDR3 DNA follows: TGTGCCAGCAGCTCCCCAGGGGGAGACTACGAGCAGTACTTC. It encodes CASSSPGGDYEQYF. Based on the CDR3 plus reference TRBV7-2 and TRBJ2-7, the full variable domain is GAGVSQSPSNKVTEKGKDVELRCDPISGHTALYWYRQSLGQGLEFLIYFQGNSAPDKSGLPSDRFSAERTGGSVSTLTIQRTQQEDSAVYLCASSSPGGDYEQYFGPGTRLTVT.